This is a list of T cell receptor beta chains from one sample in a study of control samples from healthy donors and cancer patients. Repertoires were generated with immunoSEQ multiplex PCR, while TCRdb's copy carries only in-frame clones and drops some. The sample gives about 120,000 clones, 88% of which show up once; about 2.1% is in the top ten. Sequencing was done on a sample of blood. The receptor source for this set is a woman aged 70-85 years in good health. CDR3s include the opening cysteine and the closing phenylalanine or tryptophan. D genes are given only for firm matches. Clone size is given for some rows only: seen once, a few or many times, or a class if the clone is expanded.

DNA,CDR3,J,length,size,D,V
TGTGCCAGTAGTATAGGTATCTCCGGCAGCTACGAGCAGTACTTC,CASSIGISGSYEQYF,TRBJ2-7,15,NA,NA,TRBV19
TGTGCCAGCAGCTTATTCGGACAGGGGGCAGAGACCCAGTACTTC,CASSLFGQGAETQYF,TRBJ2-5,15,NA,TRBD1,TRBV13
TGTGCCAGCAGTGCAGTCCCCTACTATGGCTACACCTTC,CASSAVPYYGYTF,TRBJ1-2,13,NA,NA,TRBV12-3/TRBV12-4
TGTGCCAGCAGCTTTAGCGGGGGATACAATGAGCAGTTCTTC,CASSFSGGYNEQFF,TRBJ2-1,14,few,TRBD2,TRBV7-9
TGTGCCAGCAGCAAAGCAGTTCGCTCTGGAAACACCATATATTTT,CASSKAVRSGNTIYF,TRBJ1-3,15,NA,NA,TRBV21-1
TGTGCCAGTAGTGATTGGATCTCTGGAAACACCATATATTTT,CASSDWISGNTIYF,TRBJ1-3,14,NA,NA,TRBV19
TGTGCCAGCAGCTCTCGGGGCCCGGCAGATACGCAGTATTTT,CASSSRGPADTQYF,TRBJ2-3,14,NA,NA,TRBV11-1
TGTGCCAGCAGCGGAGAGCAGGGAAACACCATATATTTT,CASSGEQGNTIYF,TRBJ1-3,13,once,NA,TRBV9
TGTGCCAGCAGCTTAACCCGAGGGTTCGACGAAAAACTGTTTTTT,CASSLTRGFDEKLFF,TRBJ1-4,15,NA,NA,TRBV11-1
TGTGCCAGCAGCAACCGACAGGGGAATGAGCAGTTCTTC,CASSNRQGNEQFF,TRBJ2-1,13,NA,TRBD1,TRBV7-3
TGTGCCAGTAGTATCCCGGGGGACAGTGGGAACACTGAAGCTTTCTTT,CASSIPGDSGNTEAFF,TRBJ1-1,16,once,TRBD1,TRBV19
TGTGCCAGCAGCGCAGGGTATGGCTACACCTTC,CASSAGYGYTF,TRBJ1-2,11,NA,NA,TRBV2
TGTGCCAGCAGCTTAGATGGGGCTAACTATGGCTACACCTTC,CASSLDGANYGYTF,TRBJ1-2,14,few,NA,TRBV7-9
TGTGCCAGCAGTTACTCATCGGGCTGGGACGAGCAGTACTTC,CASSYSSGWDEQYF,TRBJ2-7,14,NA,NA,TRBV6-5
TGCGCCAGCAGCCGCGGGACACTTGGCTCTGGAAACACCATATATTTT,CASSRGTLGSGNTIYF,TRBJ1-3,16,NA,NA,TRBV5-1
TGTGCCACCAGCAGGCGACAGGACCAAAATGAAAAACTGTTTTTT,CATSRRQDQNEKLFF,TRBJ1-4,15,many,NA,TRBV15
TGCGCCAGCAGCTTGGAGACAGGGGTCTACGAGCAGTACTTC,CASSLETGVYEQYF,TRBJ2-7,14,NA,TRBD1,TRBV5-1
TGTGCCAGCAGGTTCCGGACAGGGCATAATGAAAAACTGTTTTTT,CASRFRTGHNEKLFF,TRBJ1-4,15,NA,TRBD1,TRBV2
TGTGCCAGCAGCTTAAGGGCCGGGACTAGCGGGCGAGGGGTCGAGCAGTACTTC,CASSLRAGTSGRGVEQYF,TRBJ2-7,18,NA,TRBD2,TRBV7-3
TGTGCCAGCAGCTTGGGACAGGGGGCGGGCACCGGGGAGCTGTTTTTT,CASSLGQGAGTGELFF,TRBJ2-2,16,NA,TRBD1,TRBV5-5
TGTGCCAGCAGTTTACGGGACAACACTGAAGCTTTCTTT,CASSLRDNTEAFF,TRBJ1-1,13,NA,NA,TRBV12-3/TRBV12-4
TGTGCCAGCAGCTTGGAGACAGGGGGCAGTCAGCCCCAGCATTTT,CASSLETGGSQPQHF,TRBJ1-5,15,NA,TRBD1,TRBV7-9
TGCGCCAGCAGCCCGGGAAATCGGGACTATGGCTACACCTTC,CASSPGNRDYGYTF,TRBJ1-2,14,NA,NA,TRBV5-1
TGTGCCAGCAGCCCAACGGGACCGACGGGGGCATATAATGGCTACACCTTC,CASSPTGPTGAYNGYTF,TRBJ1-2,17,NA,NA,TRBV7-3